This entry lists 31 T cell receptor beta chains sequenced from one sample in a study of cytomegalovirus exposure and HLA in healthy donors. The study ran its PCR with 60 Vbeta and 13 Jbeta primers. Clones were sequenced by immunoSEQ multiplex PCR, and TCRdb holds only the in-frame ones, with some missing. The sample yields around 130,000 clones, roughly 9% seen once. Material: PBMCs. The receptors shown here come from a woman aged 40 to 49 in good health and CMV-seropositive.

This sequence joins TRBV7-9 and TRBJ2-3; 11 nucleotides align to TRBD2. CDR1 is SEHNR and CDR2 is FQNEAQ in the germline V gene (reference sequence). V shed 5 bases and J 6 bases; nucleotides not matched to a gene: 7. The CDR3 extends over 15 amino acids. CDR3 DNA: TGTGCCAGCAGCCCATTTAGCGGGGGGGTCGATACGCAGTATTTT. This codes for CASSPFSGGVDTQYF.

The table lists this clone with a few counts. This sequence joins TRBV30 and TRBJ2-7, with a weak D call TRBD1 (6 bases). Germline-derived CDR1 and CDR2 are GTSNPN and SVGIG (reference sequence). The CDR3 length is 14 residues. Deletions cut 1 base from V and 4 bases from J, with 14 bases between. The CDR3 DNA sequence: TGTGCCTGGAGTGCCGACAGGAAACTATACGAGCAGTACTTC. Translating it yields CAWSADRKLYEQYF. Together with reference TRBV30 and TRBJ2-7, the CDR3 gives the full variable domain: SQTIHQWPATLVQPVGSPLSLECTVEGTSNPNLYWYRQAAGRGLQLLFYSVGIGQISSEVPQNLSASRPQDRQFILSSKKLLLSDSGFYLCAWSADRKLYEQYFGPGTRLTVT.

There are a few counts of this clone. The CDR3 region is CASSDSPTANSPLHF. The CDR3, as DNA: TGTGCCAGCAGTGACTCCCCGACAGCAAATTCACCCCTCCACTTT. The chain carries TRBV6-1 and TRBJ1-6; a possible D gene is TRBD1 (5 bases). The CDR3 contains 15 residues. The germline gives CDR1 MNHNS, CDR2 SASEGT. Trimming pared 3 bases from V and 7 bases from J, leaving 13 bases between.

The CDR3 region has the DNA TGTGCCAGCAGCGTACACAGGGATACTGGAAACACCATATATTTT. Translation: CASSVHRDTGNTIYF. V and J are TRBV9 and TRBJ1-3; weak D call: TRBD1 (6 bases). Trimming stripped 1 base from V and 2 bases from J, with 10 bases between. The CDR3 contains 15 residues. The germline CDR1 and CDR2 sequences are SGDLS and YYNGEE.

This clone appeared a few times. This chain connects TRBV18 to TRBJ1-4; 9 nucleotides agree with TRBD1. The CDR3 spans 14 residues. The junction had 5 bases not matched to a gene; V was cut back by 4 bases and J by 8 bases. Germline lookup yields CDR1 KGHSH and CDR2 LQKENI. CDR3 DNA sequence: TGTGCCAGCTCACAAGCCGGGACAGGGGAAAAACTGTTTTTT. Translating gives CASSQAGTGEKLFF.

V gene TRBV11-1 combines with J gene TRBJ1-4, with D perhaps TRBD1 (5 bases). The length of the CDR3 is 16 residues. Germline V lookup: CDR1 SGHAT, CDR2 FQDESV (reference sequence). Trimming cost V 4 bases and J 2 bases, with 14 bases left between them. Written as DNA, the CDR3 is TGTGCCAGCAGCTACACGGACCCAGGGACTAATGAAAAACTGTTTTTT. This sequence encodes CASSYTDPGTNEKLFF.

V gene TRBV6-5 combines with J gene TRBJ2-1, with TRBD2 identical over 7 bases. This CDR3 region has 15 residues. Germline V gives CDR1 MNHEY, CDR2 SVGAGI. With 6 bases clipped from V and 5 bases from J, the junction kept 10 bases outside the gene matches. CDR3 nucleotide sequence: TGTGCCAGCAGCCCCCTAGCGGACGAACACAATGAGCAGTTCTTC. It translates to CASSPLADEHNEQFF.

The V gene is TRBV6-5, the J gene TRBJ1-2; D not certain. Germline-derived CDR1 and CDR2 are MNHEY and SVGAGI. The V and J ends lost 2 bases and 6 bases respectively, with 10 bases between them. The CDR3 is 13 amino acids. CDR3 sequence: CASSYGLADGYTF. The CDR3, as DNA: TGTGCCAGCAGTTACGGGCTAGCTGATGGCTACACCTTC.

This clone has more than one count but fewer than ten. The chain uses TRBV28 and TRBJ2-1, with 10 bases fitting TRBD2. Germline loops: CDR1 MDHEN, CDR2 SYDVKM. This CDR3 comprises 12 residues. The junction had 3 bases not matched to a gene; V was cut back by 2 bases and J by 14 bases. CDR3 region: CASSLIAGGEFF. The CDR3 bases are TGTGCCAGCAGTTTAATAGCGGGGGGCGAGTTCTTC.

This clone was seen more than once but under ten times. This rearrangement joins TRBV7-8 to TRBJ1-1; unclear D gene. Trimming pared 5 bases from V and 0 bases from J, leaving 7 bases between. CDR3 length: 13 amino acids. The germline V gene has CDR1 SGHVS and CDR2 FQNEAQ. The CDR3 spells CASSLSVNTEAFF. The CDR3 nucleotides are TGTGCCAGCAGCCTTAGTGTGAACACTGAAGCTTTCTTT. Full variable domain (outside the CDR3, taken from reference TRBV7-8 and TRBJ1-1): GAGVSQSPRYKVAKRGQDVALRCDPISGHVSLFWYQQALGQGPEFLTYFQNEAQLDKSGLPSDRFFAERPEGSVSTLKIQRTQQEDSAVYLCASSLSVNTEAFFGQGTRLTVV.

This clone was seen a handful of times. The V call is TRBV19, the J call TRBJ2-7; D perhaps matches TRBD1 (5 bases). Trimming pared 4 bases from V and 3 bases from J, leaving 10 bases between. The CDR3 extends over 13 amino acids. Germline CDR1 and CDR2: LNHDA and SQIVND (reference sequence). CDR3 in DNA: TGTGCCAGTAGTAATCAGGGCGGCTACGAGCAGTACTTC. Translation: CASSNQGGYEQYF.

The genes are TRBV27 and TRBJ1-2; D unclear. The CDR3 contains 17 residues. Germline loops: CDR1 MNHEY, CDR2 SMNVEV (reference sequence). V was shortened by 2 bases and J by 6 bases, with 22 bases between the two germline ends. CDR3 nucleotides: TGTGCCAGCAGTTTAGAAAGCTTCGGCGGATCCACCCATGGCTACACCTTC. As protein: CASSLESFGGSTHGYTF.

The chain couples TRBV7-6 to TRBJ2-7; no definite D call. Looked up from germline, CDR1 is SGHVS and CDR2 is FNYEAQ. With 5 bases removed from V and 3 bases from J, the gap between germline ends came to 17 bases. The CDR3 is 15 amino acids. The CDR3 here is CASSPAFSRHYEQYF. CDR3 nucleotides: TGTGCCAGCAGCCCTGCTTTTTCGCGGCACTACGAGCAGTACTTC. The complete variable domain, with remaining parts taken from reference TRBV7-6 and TRBJ2-7, reads GAGVSQSPRYKVTKRGQDVALRCDPISGHVSLYWYRQALGQGPEFLTYFNYEAQQDKSGLPNDRFSAERPEGSISTLTIQRTEQRDSAMYRCASSPAFSRHYEQYFGPGTRLTVT.

There are a few counts of this clone. The CDR3 sequence is CASSGGGAGGNTDTQYF. The CDR3 DNA follows: TGTGCCAGCAGCGGTGGTGGGGCGGGGGGAAACACAGATACGCAGTATTTT. The rearrangement uses TRBV7-3 and TRBJ2-3; TRBD2 agrees at 8 bases. This CDR3 has 17 residues. The ends lost 5 bases at V and 2 bases at J; junction bases unmatched: 12. The germline V gene has CDR1 SGHTA and CDR2 FQGTGA.

The V call is TRBV7-8, the J call TRBJ1-1; D gene unclear. Trimming took 1 base from V and 9 from J, leaving 12 bases between them. The CDR3 covers 13 residues. Germline CDR1 SGHVS, CDR2 FQNEAQ. CDR3 region: CASSLVINYQAFF. Here the CDR3 DNA reads TGTGCCAGCAGCTTAGTAATCAACTACCAAGCTTTCTTT.

The J gene is TRBJ1-5, the V gene TRBV7-9; no clear D gene. The CDR3 has 12 amino acids. V lost 8 bases, J lost 4 bases, and 9 bases lay in between. Germline-derived CDR1 and CDR2 are SEHNR and FQNEAQ (reference sequence). This chain's CDR3 is CASAGNNQPQHF. The CDR3, as DNA: TGTGCCAGCGCGGGGAATAATCAGCCCCAGCATTTT.

This sequence joins TRBV9 and TRBJ1-1; D possibly corresponds to TRBD1 (5 bases). Germline assignment: CDR1 SGDLS and CDR2 YYNGEE. V lost 0 bases and J lost 0, with 6 bases in between. The CDR3 is 14 residues long. CDR3 nucleotide sequence: TGTGCCAGCAGCGTAGGACAGATGAACACTGAAGCTTTCTTT. Amino acid sequence: CASSVGQMNTEAFF.

V gene TRBV5-8 combines with J gene TRBJ1-2, with 7 bases identical to TRBD1. Germline V CDR1 and CDR2: SGHTS, YDEGEE. V gave up 4 bases and J gave up 8 bases; unmatched junction bases: 17. This CDR3 spans 16 amino acids. The CDR3 DNA reads TGTGCCAGCAGCCCGATGGATTACGACAGGGCTCGAGGCTACACCTTC. Its translation: CASSPMDYDRARGYTF.

This chain uses TRBV4-1 with TRBJ1-6, with D possibly matching TRBD1 (5 bases). The CDR3 runs to 19 residues. Germline V CDR1 and CDR2: MGHRA, YSYEKL. Trimming left V 3 bases short and J 8 bases short, with 26 bases between. The CDR3 DNA sequence: TGCGCCAGCAGCCATTGGCCGAAAAGACAGACTTTAAAACATTCACCCCTCCACTTT. Residues: CASSHWPKRQTLKHSPLHF.

CDR3 nucleotide sequence: TGTGCCAGCAGTTACTCTGCCGAGCCATACAATGAGCAGTTCTTC. Translation gives CASSYSAEPYNEQFF. The V call is TRBV6-5, the J call TRBJ2-1, with no clear D. V was clipped by 0 bases and J by 4 bases, with 10 bases between them. The germline CDR1 and CDR2 sequences are MNHEY and SVGAGI. CDR3 length: 15 residues.

The chain links TRBV18 to TRBJ1-2, with 7 bases that match TRBD1. Trimming took 3 bases from V and 8 from J; bases not matched to a gene: 6. This CDR3 spans 13 amino acids. Germline V gene lookup returns CDR1 KGHSH and CDR2 LQKENI. The CDR3 sequence: CASSPRDSRGYTF. The CDR3 DNA reads as TGTGCCAGCTCACCCCGGGACAGTAGGGGCTACACCTTC.

The J gene is TRBJ1-1, the V gene TRBV19; D uncertain. This CDR3 spans 14 amino acids. Germline CDR1 LNHDA, CDR2 SQIVND (reference sequence). Between the trimmed V and J ends, which lost 7 bases and 0 bases, there was a span of 12 bases. This CDR3 is CASMESTVNTEAFF. The CDR3 nucleotides are TGTGCCAGTATGGAGAGTACGGTGAACACTGAAGCTTTCTTT.

This clone turned up a few times. This chain joins TRBV19 and TRBJ2-7, with 7 bases lining up with TRBD1. J lost 6 bases, V lost 3 bases, and 5 bases had no gene match. The germline V gene has CDR1 LNHDA and CDR2 SQIVND (reference sequence). The CDR3 has 13 residues. The CDR3 reads CASSMGRGREQYF. CDR3 nucleotides: TGTGCCAGTAGTATGGGAAGGGGGCGCGAGCAGTACTTC.

This clone showed up just a few times. This specimen includes other DNA sequences encoding the same CDR3. The gene calls are TRBV6-1 and TRBJ1-1, with D maybe TRBD1 (6 bases). V was cut by 6 bases and J by 2 bases, with 10 bases left in between. This CDR3 comprises 13 residues. The V gene's germline CDR1 is MNHNS and CDR2 SASEGT. The CDR3 loop reads CASSRTVNTEAFF. CDR3 DNA sequence: TGTGCCAGCAGCCGGACAGTAAACACTGAAGCTTTCTTT.

This clone was observed a few times. V is TRBV6-7 and J is TRBJ1-5; D is unclear. TRBV6-7 is reported as an ORF; its role is uncertain. V lost 5 bases to trimming and J lost 4 bases, with 15 bases between them. This CDR3 has 15 residues. In DNA, the CDR3 is TGTGCCAGCAGTCCCCAGCGTGGAGGGAATCAGCCCCAGCATTTT. This sequence encodes CASSPQRGGNQPQHF.

The rearrangement uses TRBV30 and TRBJ1-4, with a possible D match to TRBD1 (5 bases). The CDR3 extends over 13 amino acids. V lost 5 bases and J lost 2, with 9 bases in between. Germline assignment: CDR1 GTSNPN and CDR2 SVGIG (reference sequence). DNA of the CDR3: TGTGCCTGGGAGGAGGGGACTAATGAAAAACTGTTTTTT. As protein: CAWEEGTNEKLFF.

This clone occurred a few times. The chain employs TRBV6-5 and TRBJ2-7; 7 positions agree with TRBD1. This CDR3 has 14 residues. Looked up from germline, CDR1 is MNHEY and CDR2 is SVGAGI. Trimming removed 5 bases from V and 6 bases from J; junction bases left unmatched: 10. CDR3 nucleotide sequence: TGTGCCAGCAGTCCCCGGGACAGATCCGCCGAGCAGTACTTC. As protein: CASSPRDRSAEQYF.

The V and J genes are TRBV19 and TRBJ1-2, with D perhaps matching TRBD1 (6 bases). Germline CDR1 and CDR2: LNHDA and SQIVND (reference sequence). The V end was cut by 7 bases, the J end by 8 bases, with 26 bases between. CDR3 length: 16 amino acids. CDR3 protein: CASTPRAGRGEGGYTF. The CDR3 DNA reads as TGTGCCAGTACCCCAAGGGCAGGCAGGGGCGAGGGAGGCTACACCTTC.

V is TRBV11-2 and J is TRBJ2-6; D is uncertain. Trimming removed 3 bases from V and 4 bases from J, with 7 bases in between. The CDR3 covers 14 residues. Germline assignment: CDR1 SGHAT and CDR2 FQNNGV. CDR3: CASSFVRGANVLTF. In DNA, the CDR3 is TGTGCCAGCAGCTTCGTGAGAGGGGCCAACGTCCTGACTTTC.

The rearrangement uses TRBV11-2 and TRBJ1-2; 7 nucleotides match TRBD1. The CDR3 has 13 residues. The trim removed 5 bases at V and 2 bases at J, leaving 2 bases unmatched. Germline V gene sequence: CDR1 SGHAT, CDR2 FQNNGV. Here the CDR3 DNA reads TGTGCCAGCAGCGAGGGACAGAACTATGGCTACACCTTC. It is translated as CASSEGQNYGYTF. Looking up the rest from reference TRBV11-2 and TRBJ1-2 gives the full variable domain: EAGVAQSPRYKIIEKRQSVAFWCNPISGHATLYWYQQILGQGPKLLIQFQNNGVVDDSQLPKDRFSAERLKGVDSTLKIQPAKLEDSAVYLCASSEGQNYGYTFGSGTRLTVV.

CDR3 nucleotides: TGTGCCTGGAGTGCCCCTTACGAGCAGTACTTC. This sequence encodes CAWSAPYEQYF. V usage is TRBV30 and J usage is TRBJ2-7; D call uncertain. V dropped 1 base and J dropped 4 bases, with 5 bases sitting between them. The CDR3 runs to 11 residues. Germline CDR1 and CDR2: GTSNPN and SVGIG (reference sequence).